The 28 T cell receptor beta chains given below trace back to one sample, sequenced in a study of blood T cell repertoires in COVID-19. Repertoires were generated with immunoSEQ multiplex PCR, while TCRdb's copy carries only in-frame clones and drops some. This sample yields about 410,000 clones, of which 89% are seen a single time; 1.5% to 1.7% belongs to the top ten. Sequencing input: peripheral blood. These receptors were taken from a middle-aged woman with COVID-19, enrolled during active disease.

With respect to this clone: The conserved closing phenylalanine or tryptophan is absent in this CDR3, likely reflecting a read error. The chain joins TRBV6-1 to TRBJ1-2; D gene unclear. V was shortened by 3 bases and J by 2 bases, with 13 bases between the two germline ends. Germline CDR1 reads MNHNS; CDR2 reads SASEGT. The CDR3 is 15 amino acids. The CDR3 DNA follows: TGTGCCAGCAGTGAGCAGAACGCACGAAACTATGGCTACACCCTC. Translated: CASSEQNARNYGYTL.

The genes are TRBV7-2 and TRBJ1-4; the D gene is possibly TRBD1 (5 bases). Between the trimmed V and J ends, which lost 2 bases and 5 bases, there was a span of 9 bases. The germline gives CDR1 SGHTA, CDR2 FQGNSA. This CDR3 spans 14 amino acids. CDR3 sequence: CASSLRGLNEKLFF. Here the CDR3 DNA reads TGTGCCAGCAGCTTAAGGGGCCTCAATGAAAAACTGTTTTTT. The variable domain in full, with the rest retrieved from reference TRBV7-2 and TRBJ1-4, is GAGVSQSPSNKVTEKGKDVELRCDPISGHTALYWYRQSLGQGLEFLIYFQGNSAPDKSGLPSDRFSAERTGGSVSTLTIQRTQQEDSAVYLCASSLRGLNEKLFFGSGTQLSVL.

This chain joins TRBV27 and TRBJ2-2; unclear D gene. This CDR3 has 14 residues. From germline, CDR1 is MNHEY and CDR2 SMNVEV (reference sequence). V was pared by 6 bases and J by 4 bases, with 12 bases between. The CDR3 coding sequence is TGTGCCAGCAGCCGCTTCCGGAGCACCGGGGAGCTGTTTTTT. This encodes CASSRFRSTGELFF.

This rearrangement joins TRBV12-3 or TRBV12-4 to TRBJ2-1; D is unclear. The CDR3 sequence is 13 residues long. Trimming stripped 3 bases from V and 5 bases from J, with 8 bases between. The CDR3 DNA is TGTGCCAGCAGTTTGGGCCCGAACAATGAGCAGTTCTTC. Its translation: CASSLGPNNEQFF.

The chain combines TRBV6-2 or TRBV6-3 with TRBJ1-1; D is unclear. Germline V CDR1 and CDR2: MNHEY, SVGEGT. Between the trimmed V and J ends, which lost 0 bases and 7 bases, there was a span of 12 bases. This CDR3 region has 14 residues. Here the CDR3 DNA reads TGTGCCAGCAGTTACTCGAGGGCAGTCAATGAAGCTTTCTTT. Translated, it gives CASSYSRAVNEAFF.

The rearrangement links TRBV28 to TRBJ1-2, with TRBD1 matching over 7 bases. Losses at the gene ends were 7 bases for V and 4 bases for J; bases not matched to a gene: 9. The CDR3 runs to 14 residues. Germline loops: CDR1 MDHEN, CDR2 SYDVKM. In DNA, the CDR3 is TGTGCCAGCATCCAGTCCGGGACAGTCTATGGCTACACCTTC. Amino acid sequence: CASIQSGTVYGYTF.

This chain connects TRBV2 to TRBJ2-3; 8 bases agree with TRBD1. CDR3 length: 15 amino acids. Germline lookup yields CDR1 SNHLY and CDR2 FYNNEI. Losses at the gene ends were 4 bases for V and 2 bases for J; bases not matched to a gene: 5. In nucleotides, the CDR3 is TGTGCCAGCAGTGTCAGGGGGCGGTTCACAGATACGCAGTATTTT. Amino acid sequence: CASSVRGRFTDTQYF.

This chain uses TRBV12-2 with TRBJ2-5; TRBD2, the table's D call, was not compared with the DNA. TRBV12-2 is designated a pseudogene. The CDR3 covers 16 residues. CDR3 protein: CASRHSLAGGQETQYF. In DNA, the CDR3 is TGTGCAAGTCGACATTCACTAGCGGGGGGCCAAGAGACCCAGTACTTC.

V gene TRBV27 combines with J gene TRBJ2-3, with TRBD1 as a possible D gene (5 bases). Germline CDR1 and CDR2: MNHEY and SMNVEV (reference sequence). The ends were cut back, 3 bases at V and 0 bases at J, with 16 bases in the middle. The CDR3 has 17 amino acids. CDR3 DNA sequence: TGTGCCAGCAGTTTTTTAATCAGGGTGACTAGCACAGATACGCAGTATTTT. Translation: CASSFLIRVTSTDTQYF.

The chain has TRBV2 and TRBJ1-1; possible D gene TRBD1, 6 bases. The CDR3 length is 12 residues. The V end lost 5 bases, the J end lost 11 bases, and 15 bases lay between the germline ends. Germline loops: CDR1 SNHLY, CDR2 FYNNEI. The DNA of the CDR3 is TGTGCCAGCAGTCTTCGCACCGACAGGGCTTTCTTT. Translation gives CASSLRTDRAFF.

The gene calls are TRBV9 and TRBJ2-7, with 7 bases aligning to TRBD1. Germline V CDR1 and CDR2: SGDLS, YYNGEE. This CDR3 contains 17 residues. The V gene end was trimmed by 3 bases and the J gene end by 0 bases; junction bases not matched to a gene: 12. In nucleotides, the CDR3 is TGTGCCAGCAGCGCCCGCAGGGGGAGCGCGGACTCCTACGAGCAGTACTTC. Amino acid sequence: CASSARRGSADSYEQYF.

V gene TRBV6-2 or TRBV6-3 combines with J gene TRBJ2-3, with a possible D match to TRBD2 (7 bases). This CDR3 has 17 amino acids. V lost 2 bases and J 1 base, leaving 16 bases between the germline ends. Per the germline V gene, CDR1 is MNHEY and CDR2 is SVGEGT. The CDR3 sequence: CASSYPDRGAGTDTQYF. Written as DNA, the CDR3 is TGTGCCAGCAGTTACCCCGACCGGGGGGCGGGCACAGATACGCAGTATTTT.

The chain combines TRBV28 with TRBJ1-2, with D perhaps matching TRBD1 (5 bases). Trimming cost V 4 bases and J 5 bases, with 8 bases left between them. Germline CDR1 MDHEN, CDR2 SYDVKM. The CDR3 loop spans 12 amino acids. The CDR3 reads CASSWTWYGYTF. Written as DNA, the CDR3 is TGTGCCAGCAGTTGGACATGGTATGGCTACACCTTC.

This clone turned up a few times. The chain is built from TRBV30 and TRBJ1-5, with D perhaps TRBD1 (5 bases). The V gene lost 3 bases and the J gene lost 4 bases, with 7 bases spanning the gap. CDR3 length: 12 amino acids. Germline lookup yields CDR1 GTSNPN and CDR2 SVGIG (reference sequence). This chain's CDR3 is CAWRTENQPQHF. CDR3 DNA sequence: TGTGCCTGGAGGACAGAGAATCAGCCCCAGCATTTT.

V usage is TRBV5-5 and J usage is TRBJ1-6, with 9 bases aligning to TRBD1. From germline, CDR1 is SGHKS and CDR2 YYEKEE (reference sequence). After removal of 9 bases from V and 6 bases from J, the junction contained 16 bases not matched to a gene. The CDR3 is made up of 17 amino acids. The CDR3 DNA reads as TGTGCCACCAATTACGATCCGGGACAGGGACTTAATTCACCCCTCCACTTT. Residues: CATNYDPGQGLNSPLHF.

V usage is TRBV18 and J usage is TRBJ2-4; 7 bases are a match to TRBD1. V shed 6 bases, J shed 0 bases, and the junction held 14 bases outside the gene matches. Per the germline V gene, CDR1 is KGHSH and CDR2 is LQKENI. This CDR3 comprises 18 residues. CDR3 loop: CASSLLGTDILAKNIQYF. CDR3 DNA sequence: TGTGCCAGCTCCCTACTCGGGACAGACATTCTAGCCAAAAACATTCAGTACTTC.

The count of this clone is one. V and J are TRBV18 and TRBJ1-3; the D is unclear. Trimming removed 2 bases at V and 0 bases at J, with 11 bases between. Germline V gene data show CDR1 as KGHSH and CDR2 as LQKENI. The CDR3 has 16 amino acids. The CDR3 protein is CASSPMSPSSGNTIYF. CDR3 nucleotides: TGTGCCAGCTCACCAATGAGCCCGAGCTCTGGAAACACCATATATTTT.

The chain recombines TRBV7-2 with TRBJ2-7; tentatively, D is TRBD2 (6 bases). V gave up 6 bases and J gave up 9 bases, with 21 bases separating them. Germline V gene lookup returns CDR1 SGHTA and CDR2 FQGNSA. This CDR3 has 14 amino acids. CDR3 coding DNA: TGTGCCAGCAGTTTCCCCAATACGGGGGTAAGGCAGTACTTC. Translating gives CASSFPNTGVRQYF.

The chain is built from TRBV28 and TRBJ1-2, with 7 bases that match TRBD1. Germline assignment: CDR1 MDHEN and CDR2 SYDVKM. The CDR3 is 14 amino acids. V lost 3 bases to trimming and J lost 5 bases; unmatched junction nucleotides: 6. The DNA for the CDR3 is TGTGCCAGCAGTTTGAGCAGGGGGTTTTATGGCTACACCTTC. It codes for CASSLSRGFYGYTF.

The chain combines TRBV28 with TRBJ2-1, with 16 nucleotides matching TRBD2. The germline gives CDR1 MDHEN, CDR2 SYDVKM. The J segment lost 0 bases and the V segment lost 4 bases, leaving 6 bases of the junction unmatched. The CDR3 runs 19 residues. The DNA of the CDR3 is TGTGCCAGCAGTTCGGGACTAGCGGGAGGGGGCCGCTCCTACAATGAGCAGTTCTTC. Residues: CASSSGLAGGGRSYNEQFF.

The CDR3 loop is CATWGERDSGANVLTF. The CDR3 nucleotides read TGTGCCACCTGGGGGGAAAGGGACTCTGGGGCCAACGTCCTGACTTTC. The rearrangement links TRBV19 to TRBJ2-6, with TRBD2 as a possible D gene (6 bases). Germline assignment: CDR1 LNHDA and CDR2 SQIVND (reference sequence). This CDR3 is built from 16 residues. Trimming cost V 10 bases and J 0 bases, with 16 bases left between them.

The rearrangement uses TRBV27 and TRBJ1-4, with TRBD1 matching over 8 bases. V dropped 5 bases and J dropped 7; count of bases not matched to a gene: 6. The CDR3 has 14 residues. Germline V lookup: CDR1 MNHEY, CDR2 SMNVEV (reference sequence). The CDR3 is CASSPSTGGEKLFF. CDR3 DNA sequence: TGTGCCAGCAGTCCATCTACAGGGGGTGAAAAACTGTTTTTT.

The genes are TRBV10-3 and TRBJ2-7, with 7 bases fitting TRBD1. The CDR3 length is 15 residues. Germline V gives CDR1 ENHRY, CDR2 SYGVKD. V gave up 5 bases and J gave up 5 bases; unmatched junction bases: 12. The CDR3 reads CAISPRQGSPHEQYF. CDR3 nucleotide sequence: TGTGCCATCAGTCCAAGACAGGGATCGCCCCACGAGCAGTACTTC.

CDR3 nucleotides: TGCGCCAGCAGGGGTATGGGCCTCTCCGCGCGCACCGGGGAGCTGTTTTTT. Its translation: CASRGMGLSARTGELFF. The chain uses TRBV5-1 and TRBJ2-2; D gene ambiguous. Germline-derived CDR1 and CDR2 are SGHRS and YFSETQ. CDR3 length: 17 residues. Deletions cut 5 bases from V and 4 bases from J, with 21 bases between. The full variable domain, rest sourced from reference TRBV5-1 and TRBJ2-2, is KAGVTQTPRYLIKTRGQQVTLSCSPISGHRSVSWYQQTPGQGLQFLFEYFSETQRNKGNFPGRFSGRQFSNSRSEMNVSTLELGDSALYLCASRGMGLSARTGELFFGEGSRLTVL.

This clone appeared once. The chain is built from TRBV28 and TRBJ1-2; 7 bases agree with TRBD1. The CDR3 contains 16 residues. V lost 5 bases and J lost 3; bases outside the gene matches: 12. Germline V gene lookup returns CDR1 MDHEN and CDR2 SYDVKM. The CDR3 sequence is CASSPPMTGTDYGYTF. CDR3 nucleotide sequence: TGTGCCAGCAGTCCTCCGATGACAGGGACTGACTATGGCTACACCTTC.

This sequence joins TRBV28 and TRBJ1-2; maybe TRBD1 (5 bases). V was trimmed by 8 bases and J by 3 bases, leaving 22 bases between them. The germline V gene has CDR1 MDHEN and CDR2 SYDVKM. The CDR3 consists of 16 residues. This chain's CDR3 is CASSLTDTPPDYGYTF. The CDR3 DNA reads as TGTGCCAGCTCCCTGACGGACACACCGCCGGACTATGGCTACACCTTC.

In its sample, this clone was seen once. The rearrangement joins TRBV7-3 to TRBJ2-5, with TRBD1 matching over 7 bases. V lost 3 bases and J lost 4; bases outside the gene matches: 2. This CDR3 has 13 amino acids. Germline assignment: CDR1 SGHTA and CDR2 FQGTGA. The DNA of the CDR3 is TGTGCCAGCAGCTTTAACAGGGGAGAGACCCAGTACTTC. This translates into CASSFNRGETQYF.

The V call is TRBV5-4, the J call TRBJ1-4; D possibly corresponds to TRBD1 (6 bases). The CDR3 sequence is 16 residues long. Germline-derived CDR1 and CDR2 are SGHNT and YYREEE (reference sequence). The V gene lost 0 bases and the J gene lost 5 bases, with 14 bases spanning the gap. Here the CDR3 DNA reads TGTGCCAGCAGCTTGGGGACAGTCCTGGGCAATGAAAAACTGTTTTTT. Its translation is CASSLGTVLGNEKLFF.